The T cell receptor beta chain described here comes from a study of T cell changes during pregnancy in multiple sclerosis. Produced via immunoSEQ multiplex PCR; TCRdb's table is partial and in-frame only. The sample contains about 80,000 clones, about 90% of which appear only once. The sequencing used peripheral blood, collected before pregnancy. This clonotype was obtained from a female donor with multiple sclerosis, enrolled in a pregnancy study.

CDR3 coding DNA: TGTGCCAGCAGCCCTGGCCTCTATGGCTACACCTTC. It specifies CASSPGLYGYTF. The rearrangement joins TRBV6-5 to TRBJ1-2; D unclear. The V end lost 6 bases, the J end lost 4 bases, and 9 bases lay between the germline ends. CDR3 length equals 12 residues. CDR1 and CDR2 from the germline V gene are MNHEY and SVGAGI.